The TCR beta chain described here comes from a study of radiation and T cells in renal cell carcinoma. Specified time point: baseline pretreatment blood. As for treatment: 15 Gy SBRT to primary tumor, nephrectomy 4 weeks later. Repertoires were generated with immunoSEQ multiplex PCR, while TCRdb's copy carries only in-frame clones and drops some. There are 100,000 to 150,000 clones in the sample; about four fifths occur only once, and around 3% lies in the top ten. The V end was cut by 5 bases, the J end by 0 bases, with 11 bases between. CDR1 and CDR2 (germline): MNHEY, SMNVEV (reference sequence). The CDR3 is made up of 14 amino acids.

Sequenced here: blood, sampled from a patient whose treatment included radiotherapy and nephrectomy. This receptor was obtained from an older woman with renal cell carcinoma. V and J are TRBV27 and TRBJ2-7; D gene uncertain. In DNA, the CDR3 is TGTGCCAGCAGTCAAAGAGCCCTCTCCTACGAGCAGTACTTC. This translates into CASSQRALSYEQYF.